This T cell receptor (beta chain) comes out of a study of T cells in localized non-small cell lung cancer. Study results and limitations: Adjacent uninvolved lung tissue had the highest T cell clonality, exceeding tumor. A median of about 58 of the top 100 tumor clones appeared in adjacent lung, which was paired and uninvolved. A single tumor region was sequenced, leaving heterogeneity possible.

Germline CDR1 and CDR2: WNHNN and SYGVQD (reference sequence). The V gene lost 2 bases and the J gene lost 3 bases, with 11 bases spanning the gap. The CDR3 contains 14 residues. Regarding this clone: The target antigen is unknown.

Data came from immunoSEQ multiplex PCR; TCRdb stores just in-frame clones and leaves some out. The sample lists more than 20,000 clones, 75% to 90% seen once, with approximately 24% in the top ten. The chain joins TRBV10-1 to TRBJ2-7, with D perhaps TRBD2 (6 bases). Specimen: PBMCs, collected before any cancer treatment. The sequence was collected from a man between 40 and 70 years old with stage II squamous cell lung carcinoma. The CDR3 reads CASSEGDSLYEQYF. Written as DNA, the CDR3 is TGCGCCAGCAGTGAGGGGGACTCCCTCTACGAGCAGTACTTC.